This entry is about one TCR beta chain. This specimen comes from a study of blood T cell repertoires in COVID-19. Sequencing was performed with immunoSEQ multiplex PCR; in TCRdb, only in-frame clones are kept and a portion is missing. The repertoire holds some 140,000 clones, with 75% to 95% as singletons. The specimen was peripheral blood. This receptor was identified in a man aged 45-65 years with acute or convalescent COVID-19.

The CDR3 region is CASSWDRNNSPLHF. In DNA form, the CDR3 reads TGTGCCAGCAGTTGGGACAGAAATAATTCACCCCTCCACTTT. The chain uses TRBV7-8 and TRBJ1-6, with 7 bases identical to TRBD1. J gave up 5 bases and V 6 bases, and 4 bases lay outside the gene matches. The CDR3 is made up of 14 amino acids. Germline-derived CDR1 and CDR2 are SGHVS and FQNEAQ.